This T cell receptor beta chain was retrieved from a study of OX40 agonist ivuxolimab in advanced cancers. Across the whole study: Partial responses were observed in three patients, of whom one had hepatocellular carcinoma and two had cutaneous melanoma. The study, taken as a whole, reports: Within 6 weeks, CD4+ and CD8+ blood T cells expanded clonally at 0.1 to 3.0 mg/kg. Among T cells, CD8+ cells averaged more expanded clones than CD4+ cells.

In this sample, this clone turned up a few times. Antigen specificity is unknown. Only in-frame clones appear in the TCRdb table, and some are missing; sequencing was by immunoSEQ multiplex PCR. This sample yields roughly 77,000 clones, of which approximately 92% are seen a single time; 0.6% to 0.7% belongs to the top ten. The germline V gene encodes CDR1 MNHEY and CDR2 SMNVEV (reference sequence). CDR3 length: 12 residues. The V segment lost 8 bases and the J segment 2 bases; nucleotides outside the gene matches: 3. The chain is built from TRBV27 and TRBJ2-7; 7 bases align to TRBD1. The receptor's source is an adult with an advanced solid tumor such as melanoma, head and neck, liver or kidney cancer. The specimen was CD4+ or CD8+ T cells sorted from blood, collected in a trial of the OX40 agonist ivuxolimab. In DNA, the CDR3 is TGTGCCAGCTGGACAGGCCCCTACGAGCAGTACTTC. It codes for CASWTGPYEQYF.